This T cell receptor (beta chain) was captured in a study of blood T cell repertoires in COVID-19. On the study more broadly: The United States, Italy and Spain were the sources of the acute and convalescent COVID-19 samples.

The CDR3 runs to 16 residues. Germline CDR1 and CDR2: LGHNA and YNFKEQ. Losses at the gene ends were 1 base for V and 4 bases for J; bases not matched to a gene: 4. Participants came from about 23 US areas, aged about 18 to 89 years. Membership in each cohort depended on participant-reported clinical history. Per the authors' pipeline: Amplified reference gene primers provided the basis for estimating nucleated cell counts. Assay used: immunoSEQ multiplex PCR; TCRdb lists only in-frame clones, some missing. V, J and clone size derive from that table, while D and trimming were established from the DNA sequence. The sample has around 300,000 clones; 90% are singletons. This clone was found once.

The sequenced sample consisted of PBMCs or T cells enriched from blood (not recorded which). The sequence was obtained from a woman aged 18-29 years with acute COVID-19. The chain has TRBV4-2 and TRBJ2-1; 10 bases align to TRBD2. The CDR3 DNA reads TGTGCCAGCAGCCAAGGTGGGACTAGCGAGTACAATGAGCAGTTCTTC. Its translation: CASSQGGTSEYNEQFF.